The rows below give T cell receptor beta chains drawn from one sample of a study of cytomegalovirus exposure and HLA in healthy donors. The data were produced by immunoSEQ multiplex PCR, yet TCRdb's version contains in-frame clones alone and is incomplete. The sample shows approximately 210,000 clones, 85% to 90% of them seen only once. Sample: PBMCs. The source is a man in his thirties or forties in good health and CMV-seronegative. Both conserved end residues are part of each CDR3. A D gene is named only where the DNA matches it firmly. For some rows the clone size is stated as once, few or many, or as a class when expanded; others skip it.

TRBJ2-7	.	TRBD2	TRBV19	TGTGCCAGTAGTTTCGGAGGACTAGCTTCCGAGCAGTACTTC	CASSFGGLASEQYF
TRBJ1-2	.	TRBD1	TRBV19	TGTGCCAGTAGTGAGGAGGGACAGGGGGCGTATGGCTACACCTTC	CASSEEGQGAYGYTF
TRBJ1-1	.	.	TRBV23-1	TGCGCCAGCAGTCAATGGTTCGCCGCAGGGGAAGAACTCATGAACACTGAAGCTTTCTTT	CASSQWFAAGEELMNTEAFF
TRBJ2-2	.	.	TRBV7-2	TGTGCCAGCAGCTTAGACTCAAACACCGGGGAGCTGTTTTTT	CASSLDSNTGELFF
TRBJ1-1	.	.	TRBV11-1	TGTGCCAGCAGCGCCCCCCCAGGGGTCGGGAACACTGAAGCTTTCTTT	CASSAPPGVGNTEAFF
TRBJ2-7	.	TRBD1	TRBV18	TGTGCCAGCTCACCCCGGGACAGGGCGTACGAGCAGTACTTC	CASSPRDRAYEQYF
TRBJ2-1	.	TRBD2	TRBV27	TGTGCCAGTCAGAACGGCGGGAGAAGGAATGAGCAGTTCTTC	CASQNGGRRNEQFF
TRBJ1-1	.	.	TRBV2	TGTGCCAGCAGTGTAGGGGTAAACAGCAACACTGAAGCTTTCTTT	CASSVGVNSNTEAFF
TRBJ2-1	.	TRBD2	TRBV6-1	TGTGCCAGCAGTGAAAGCCGTAAAAGGTACTCGGGGGGGAATGAGCAGTTCTTC	CASSESRKRYSGGNEQFF
TRBJ2-2	.	TRBD2	TRBV5-1	TGCGCCAGCAGCTTGGCGGGACTACCCACCGGGGAGCTGTTTTTT	CASSLAGLPTGELFF
TRBJ2-7	once	TRBD2	TRBV4-1	TGCGCCAGCACTCCTAGACTAGCGGCGACCTACGAGCAGTACTTC	CASTPRLAATYEQYF
TRBJ2-5	.	TRBD2	TRBV5-4	TGTGCCAGCAGCTTGGCCAAGGTAGCGGGGGGCCAAGAGACCCAGTACTTC	CASSLAKVAGGQETQYF
TRBJ2-5	.	TRBD1	TRBV6-5	TGTGCCAGCAGTCCATGGGACAGGGGGGCGACCCAGTACTTC	CASSPWDRGATQYF